What follows are 30 T cell receptor beta chains derived from one specimen sequenced in a study of early T cells in non-severe SARS-CoV-2 infection. From the 5' RACE reads, TCRdb called clonotypes with MiXCR, one entry per CDR3 protein. Among around 50,000 distinct CDR3 sequences, 7.7% were seen once, and the ten largest hold under 6.5%. Source material: whole blood. All receptors come from an adult who was a healthcare worker with PCR-confirmed SARS-CoV-2 infection or an uninfected control (not recorded which).

This clonotype came up many times. This chain joins TRBV6-5 and TRBJ1-2, with TRBD1 matching over 7 bases. The CDR3 totals 13 residues. Germline CDR1 is MNHEY and CDR2 is SVGAGI. Trimming cost V 6 bases and J 6 bases; bases outside gene matches: 7. CDR3 in DNA: TGTGCCAGCAGAAAAACAGGGGTAGATGGCTACACCTTC. Translating gives CASRKTGVDGYTF.

This clonotype was picked up many times. This rearrangement joins TRBV20-1 to TRBJ1-1, with D uncertain. CDR3 length: 13 residues. Between the trimmed V and J ends, which lost 3 bases and 5 bases, there was a span of 13 bases. CDR1 is DFQATT, CDR2 SNEGSKA, per germline (reference sequence). The CDR3 DNA is TGCAGTGCTAGGCTGTCTCGGGGAACTGAAGCTTTCTTT. Translated: CSARLSRGTEAFF.

This clonotype occurred a few times. The chain carries TRBV10-3 and TRBJ2-2, with 10 bases that match TRBD1. The germline V gene encodes CDR1 ENHRY and CDR2 SYGVKD. This CDR3 is built from 17 residues. J was trimmed by 7 bases and V by 2 bases; bases with no gene match: 10. DNA of the CDR3: TGTGCCATCAGTGAGGGCCCCGACAGGGGGCGGGGCGGGGAGCTGTTTTTT. Its translation: CAISEGPDRGRGGELFF.

In its sample, this clonotype was seen many times. The chain links TRBV20-1 to TRBJ1-5; D gene unclear. The V gene lost 2 bases and the J gene lost 1 base, with 12 bases spanning the gap. The CDR3 has 15 residues. The V gene's germline CDR1 is DFQATT and CDR2 SNEGSKA (reference sequence). The CDR3 protein is CSARRDMSSNQPQHF. CDR3 coding DNA: TGCAGTGCTAGACGCGACATGTCGAGCAATCAGCCCCAGCATTTT.

This clonotype was counted at least ten times. The chain employs TRBV7-9 and TRBJ1-2; D not resolved. This CDR3 contains 13 residues. Trimming took 3 bases from V and 2 from J, leaving 7 bases between them. Looked up from germline, CDR1 is SEHNR and CDR2 is FQNEAQ (reference sequence). CDR3 loop: CASSFGQNYGYTF. The CDR3 DNA sequence: TGTGCCAGCAGCTTCGGGCAGAACTATGGCTACACCTTC.

This clonotype was counted between two and nine times. This chain connects TRBV7-9 to TRBJ1-1, with D possibly being TRBD1 (6 bases). The germline V gene has CDR1 SEHNR and CDR2 FQNEAQ (reference sequence). The CDR3 has 12 amino acids. Trimming left V 5 bases short and J 10 bases short, with 14 bases between. The CDR3 nucleotides read TGTGCCAGCAGCCAAGCAGGGGAAGGAGCTTTCTTT. Residues: CASSQAGEGAFF.

The chain employs TRBV28 and TRBJ2-3; weak D call: TRBD2 (5 bases). V was cut by 3 bases and J by 4 bases, with 11 bases left in between. CDR3 length equals 14 residues. Looked up from germline, CDR1 is MDHEN and CDR2 is SYDVKM. The CDR3 sequence is CASSFASGADTQYF. In DNA, the CDR3 is TGTGCCAGCAGTTTTGCCTCCGGGGCAGATACGCAGTATTTT. The whole variable domain, filled in from reference TRBV28 and TRBJ2-3, reads DVKVTQSSRYLVKRTGEKVFLECVQDMDHENMFWYRQDPGLGLRLIYFSYDVKMKEKGDIPEGYSVSREKKERFSLILESASTNQTSMYLCASSFASGADTQYFGPGTRLTVL.

The V gene is TRBV5-1, the J gene TRBJ2-2, with D perhaps matching TRBD2 (5 bases). CDR3 size: 15 residues. V lost 4 bases and J 7 bases, leaving 17 bases between the germline ends. Per the germline V gene, CDR1 is SGHRS and CDR2 is YFSETQ. The CDR3: CASSPASRANGELFF. In DNA form, the CDR3 reads TGCGCCAGCAGCCCCGCGTCGAGGGCGAACGGGGAGCTGTTTTTT.

This clonotype was recorded many times. The chain has TRBV27 and TRBJ2-5; D might be TRBD1 or TRBD2, each matching 6 bases. V lost 10 bases and J 5 bases, leaving 26 bases between the germline ends. The CDR3 length is 16 residues. CDR1 is MNHEY and CDR2 is SMNVEV in the germline V gene (reference sequence). The CDR3 DNA sequence: TGTGCCACCAACCCTAGGGGGGACTCCCTGAGTGAGACCCAGTACTTC. Residues: CATNPRGDSLSETQYF.

The CDR3 loop reads CASSSGAFNQPQHF. The CDR3 bases are TGCGCCAGCAGCTCAGGGGCCTTCAATCAGCCCCAGCATTTT. The chain has TRBV5-1 and TRBJ1-5, with D perhaps TRBD1 (6 bases). Germline V CDR1 and CDR2: SGHRS, YFSETQ. V was cut by 3 bases and J by 3 bases, with 10 bases left in between. This CDR3 contains 14 residues.

This clonotype was counted only a few times. This rearrangement joins TRBV6-2 or TRBV6-3 to TRBJ2-1; 9 bases are a match to TRBD2. The CDR3 sequence is 16 residues long. J gave up 9 bases and V 5 bases, and 14 bases lay outside the gene matches. In germline, CDR1 is MNHEY, CDR2 SVGEGT. CDR3 residues: CASSPLSSGVQLEQFF. CDR3 sequence (DNA): TGTGCCAGCAGTCCTCTATCTAGCGGGGTCCAGCTTGAGCAGTTCTTC.

This clonotype has a count of ten or more. The chain recombines TRBV10-3 with TRBJ2-5, with D perhaps given as TRBD1 or TRBD2 (6 bases each). Trimming removed 7 bases from V and 3 bases from J, with 12 bases in between. Per the germline V gene, CDR1 is ENHRY and CDR2 is SYGVKD. The CDR3 runs 13 residues. The chain's CDR3 is CAITGGLEETQYF. CDR3 DNA: TGTGCCATCACTGGGGGGCTCGAAGAGACCCAGTACTTC.

Many counts were recorded for this clonotype. The chain uses TRBV9 and TRBJ1-6; D ambiguous. Germline CDR1 reads SGDLS; CDR2 reads YYNGEE. The CDR3 sequence is 14 residues long. V lost 4 bases and J 7 bases, leaving 12 bases between the germline ends. CDR3 residues: CASSTGVRNSPLHF. The CDR3 DNA is TGTGCCAGCAGCACCGGGGTAAGGAATTCACCCCTCCACTTT.

This clonotype has a count of ten or more. The chain employs TRBV12-3 or TRBV12-4 and TRBJ2-1, with a tentative D call TRBD2 (5 bases). CDR3 length: 14 residues. V lost 3 bases and J lost 7, with 13 bases in between. CDR3 in amino acids: CASSLERVGNEQFF. The CDR3 DNA is TGTGCCAGCAGTTTGGAGAGGGTCGGAAATGAGCAGTTCTTC.

This chain connects TRBV4-2 to TRBJ2-3; 13 nucleotides match TRBD2. Germline V CDR1 and CDR2: LGHNA, YNFKEQ. CDR3 length equals 16 residues. Trimming cost V 1 base and J 6 bases; bases outside gene matches: 4. This CDR3 is CASSQGLAGGGDTQYF. The CDR3 nucleotides are TGTGCCAGCAGCCAAGGACTAGCGGGGGGCGGGGATACGCAGTATTTT.

The rearrangement uses TRBV6-2 or TRBV6-3 and TRBJ1-3; a possible D gene is TRBD1 (5 bases). This CDR3 has 16 residues. The germline CDR1 and CDR2 sequences are MNHEY and SVGEGT. The V gene lost 6 bases and the J gene lost 2 bases, with 17 bases spanning the gap. The CDR3 region has the DNA TGTGCCAGCAGCCCAGACAGAACCTTGACTGGAAACACCATATATTTT. Translation: CASSPDRTLTGNTIYF.

This clonotype was recorded many times. This chain joins TRBV11-2 and TRBJ2-2; D perhaps matches TRBD2 (6 bases). Germline V gene sequence: CDR1 SGHAT, CDR2 FQNNGV. The V end was cut by 4 bases, the J end by 1 base, with 10 bases between. The CDR3 is made up of 15 amino acids. The CDR3 spells CASSSGLQNTGELFF. The CDR3 DNA reads as TGTGCCAGCAGCTCCGGACTACAGAACACCGGGGAGCTGTTTTTT.

This clonotype showed up just a few times. The V gene is TRBV27, the J gene TRBJ1-2; the D gene is possibly TRBD1 (6 bases). Trimming removed 0 bases at V and 5 bases at J, with 16 bases between. Germline CDR1 MNHEY, CDR2 SMNVEV (reference sequence). The CDR3 totals 16 residues. The CDR3 bases are TGTGCCAGCAGTTTATCGGGTCCGGGGGCAGGGTATGGCTACACCTTC. It is translated as CASSLSGPGAGYGYTF.

J is TRBJ2-3 and V is TRBV6-1; a weak D match, TRBD2 (5 bases). Trimming took off 1 base at V and 5 bases at J, with 7 bases between the two ends. CDR1 is MNHNS, CDR2 SASEGT, per germline. The CDR3 has 13 amino acids. The DNA for the CDR3 is TGTGCCAGCAGTGAAGGAGGGATAGATACGCAGTATTTT. It is translated as CASSEGGIDTQYF.

The chain has TRBV29-1 and TRBJ2-7; possible D gene TRBD1, 5 bases. Per the germline V gene, CDR1 is SQVTM and CDR2 is ANQGSEA. Trimming stripped 4 bases from V and 4 bases from J, with 17 bases between. CDR3 length equals 14 residues. CDR3 residues: CSVVWQGTQYEQYF. The DNA of the CDR3 is TGCAGCGTTGTCTGGCAGGGAACGCAATACGAGCAGTACTTC.

This clonotype was seen many times. The chain couples TRBV3-1 to TRBJ2-3, with 8 nucleotides matching TRBD2. Germline V gene sequence: CDR1 LGHDT, CDR2 YNNKEL (reference sequence). This CDR3 is built from 14 residues. With 1 base clipped from V and 3 bases from J, the junction kept 0 bases outside the gene matches. In nucleotides, the CDR3 is TGTGCCAGCAGCCAAGGACTAGCGACAGATACGCAGTATTTT. Its translation: CASSQGLATDTQYF.

This clonotype has a handful of counts. V usage is TRBV27 and J usage is TRBJ2-7, with D maybe TRBD1 (6 bases). The CDR3 has 16 amino acids. V gave up 2 bases and J gave up 5 bases, with 19 bases separating them. CDR1 is MNHEY, CDR2 SMNVEV, per germline (reference sequence). Written as DNA, the CDR3 is TGTGCCAGCAGTTTAAGGGACCCACGACAGGCGGACGAGCAGTACTTC. Protein: CASSLRDPRQADEQYF.

There are many counts of this clonotype. The chain has TRBV29-1 and TRBJ1-2; the D is unclear. This CDR3 comprises 13 residues. Germline values: CDR1 SQVTM, CDR2 ANQGSEA. V lost 2 bases to trimming and J lost 2 bases, with 9 bases between them. The CDR3 region is CSVEKRANYGYTF. CDR3 in DNA: TGCAGCGTTGAAAAGCGGGCCAACTATGGCTACACCTTC.

Ten or more counts support this clonotype. The J gene is TRBJ1-6, the V gene TRBV10-3; D is unclear. Trimming left V 10 bases short and J 0 bases short, with 10 bases between. The CDR3 sequence is 14 residues long. Germline CDR1 reads ENHRY; CDR2 reads SYGVKD. CDR3 bases: TGTGCCACCGCGCTGAGCTCCTATAATTCACCCCTCCACTTT. It is translated as CATALSSYNSPLHF.

This clonotype occurred a few times. V is TRBV2 and J is TRBJ1-5; TRBD1 is a possible D gene (6 bases). CDR1 is SNHLY and CDR2 is FYNNEI in the germline V gene. The CDR3 loop spans 13 amino acids. V was shortened by 8 bases and J by 3 bases, with 11 bases between the two germline ends. CDR3 sequence (DNA): TGTGCCAGCGCGAGGACAGACAATCAGCCCCAGCATTTT. This encodes CASARTDNQPQHF.

This clonotype was seen many times. The chain recombines TRBV2 with TRBJ2-5; D is unclear. Germline CDR1 reads SNHLY; CDR2 reads FYNNEI. V was clipped by 6 bases and J by 1 base, with 12 bases between them. The CDR3 extends over 14 amino acids. The CDR3 spells CASRYTNSQETQYF. The CDR3 region has the DNA TGTGCCAGCAGATACACTAACTCCCAAGAGACCCAGTACTTC.

The CDR3 DNA reads TGTGCCAGCTCACCCCAGGGTTTCGAGCAGTACTTC. Amino acids: CASSPQGFEQYF. The chain uses TRBV18 and TRBJ2-7; D possibly corresponds to TRBD1 (5 bases). Germline CDR1 is KGHSH and CDR2 is LQKENI. V was pared by 3 bases and J by 6 bases, with 9 bases between. The CDR3 has 12 amino acids.

In this sample, this clonotype turned up many times. The chain uses TRBV18 and TRBJ1-6; possibly TRBD1 for D (5 bases). This CDR3 contains 13 residues. Trimming cost V 4 bases and J 8 bases, with 9 bases left between them. Germline V CDR1 and CDR2: KGHSH, LQKENI. The CDR3 coding sequence is TGTGCCAGCTCACGATTACAGGATTCACCCCTCCACTTT. Translated: CASSRLQDSPLHF.

This clonotype has only a few counts. The rearrangement joins TRBV28 to TRBJ2-5, with 9 bases identical to TRBD1. Trimming cost V 2 bases and J 1 base; bases outside gene matches: 5. The CDR3 extends over 16 amino acids. Germline V gene data show CDR1 as MDHEN and CDR2 as SYDVKM. The CDR3 coding sequence is TGTGCCAGCAGTTTACGGACAGGGGTAGGCCAAGAGACCCAGTACTTC. Translated, it gives CASSLRTGVGQETQYF.

There are many counts of this clonotype. This chain connects TRBV28 to TRBJ1-2; possibly TRBD1 for D (5 bases). Between the trimmed V and J ends, which lost 7 bases and 5 bases, there was a span of 14 bases. CDR3 size: 13 residues. Germline loops: CDR1 MDHEN, CDR2 SYDVKM. CDR3 in amino acids: CASNPPGGYGYTF. CDR3 sequence (DNA): TGTGCCAGCAACCCACCCGGGGGGTATGGCTACACCTTC.